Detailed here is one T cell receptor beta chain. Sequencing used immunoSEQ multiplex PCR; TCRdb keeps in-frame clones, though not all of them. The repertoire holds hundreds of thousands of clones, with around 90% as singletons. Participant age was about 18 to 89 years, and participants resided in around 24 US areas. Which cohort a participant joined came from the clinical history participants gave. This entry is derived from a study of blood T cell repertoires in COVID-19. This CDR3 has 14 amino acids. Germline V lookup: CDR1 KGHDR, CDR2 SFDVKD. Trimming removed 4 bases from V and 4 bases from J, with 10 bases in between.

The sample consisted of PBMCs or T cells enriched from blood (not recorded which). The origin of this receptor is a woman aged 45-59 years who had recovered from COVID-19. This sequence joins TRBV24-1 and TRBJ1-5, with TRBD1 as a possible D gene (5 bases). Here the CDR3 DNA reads TGTGCCACCAGTGACAGGAGGGGAAATCAGCCCCAGCATTTT. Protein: CATSDRRGNQPQHF.